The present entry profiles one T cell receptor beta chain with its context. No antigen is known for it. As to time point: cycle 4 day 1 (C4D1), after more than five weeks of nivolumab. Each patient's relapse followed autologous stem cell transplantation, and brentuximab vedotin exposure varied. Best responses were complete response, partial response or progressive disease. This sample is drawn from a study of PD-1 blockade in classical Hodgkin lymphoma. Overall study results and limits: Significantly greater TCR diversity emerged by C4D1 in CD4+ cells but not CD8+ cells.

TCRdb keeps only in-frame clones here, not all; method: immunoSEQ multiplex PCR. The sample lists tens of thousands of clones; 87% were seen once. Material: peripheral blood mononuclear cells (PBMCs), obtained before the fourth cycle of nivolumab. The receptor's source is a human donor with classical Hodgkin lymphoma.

CDR3 residues: CASSENTEAFF. The CDR3 DNA is TGTGCCAGCAGCGAGAACACTGAAGCTTTCTTT. The chain combines TRBV6-6 with TRBJ1-1; D gene uncertain. This CDR3 comprises 11 residues. Trimming cost V 6 bases and J 1 base, with 3 bases left between them. In germline, CDR1 is MNHNY, CDR2 SVGAGI (reference sequence).